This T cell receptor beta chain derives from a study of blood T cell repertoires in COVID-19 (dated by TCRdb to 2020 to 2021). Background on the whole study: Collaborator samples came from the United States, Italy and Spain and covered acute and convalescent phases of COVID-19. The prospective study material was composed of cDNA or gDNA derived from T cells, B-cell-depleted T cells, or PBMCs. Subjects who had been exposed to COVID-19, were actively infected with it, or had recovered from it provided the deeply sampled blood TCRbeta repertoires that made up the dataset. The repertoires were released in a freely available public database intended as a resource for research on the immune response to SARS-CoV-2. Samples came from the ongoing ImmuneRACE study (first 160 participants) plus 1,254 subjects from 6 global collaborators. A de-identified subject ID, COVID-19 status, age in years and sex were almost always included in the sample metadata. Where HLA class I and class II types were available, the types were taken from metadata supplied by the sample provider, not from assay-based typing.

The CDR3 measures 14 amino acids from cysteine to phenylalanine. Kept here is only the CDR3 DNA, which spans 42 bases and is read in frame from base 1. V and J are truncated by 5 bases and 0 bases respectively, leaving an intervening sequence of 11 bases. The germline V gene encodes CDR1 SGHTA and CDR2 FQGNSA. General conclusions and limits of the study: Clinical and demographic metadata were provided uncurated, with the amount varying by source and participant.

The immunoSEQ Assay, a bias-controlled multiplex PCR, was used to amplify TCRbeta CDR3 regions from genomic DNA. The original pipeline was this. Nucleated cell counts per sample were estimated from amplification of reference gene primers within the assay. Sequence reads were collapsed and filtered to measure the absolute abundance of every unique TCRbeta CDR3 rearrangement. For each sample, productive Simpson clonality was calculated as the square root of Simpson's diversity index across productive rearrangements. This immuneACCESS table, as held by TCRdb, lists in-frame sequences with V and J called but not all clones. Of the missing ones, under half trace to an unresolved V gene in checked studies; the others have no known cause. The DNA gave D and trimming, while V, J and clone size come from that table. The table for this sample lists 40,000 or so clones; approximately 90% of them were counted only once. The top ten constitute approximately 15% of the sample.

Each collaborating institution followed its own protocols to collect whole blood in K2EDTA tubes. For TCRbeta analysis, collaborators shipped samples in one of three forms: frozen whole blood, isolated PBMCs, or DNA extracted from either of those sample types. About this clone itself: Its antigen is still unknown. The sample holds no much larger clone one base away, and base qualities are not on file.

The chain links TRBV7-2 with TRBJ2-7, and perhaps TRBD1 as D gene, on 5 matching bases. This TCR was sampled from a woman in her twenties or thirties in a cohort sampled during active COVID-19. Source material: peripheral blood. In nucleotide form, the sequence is TGTGCCAGCAGCCGTTTTCAGGGCTCCTACGAGCAGTACTTC. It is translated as CASSRFQGSYEQYF.